These 3 T cell receptor beta chains were all obtained from the same sample, sequenced in a study of blood T cell repertoires in COVID-19. The data were produced by immunoSEQ multiplex PCR, yet TCRdb's version contains in-frame clones alone and is incomplete. The table shows under 100,000 clones, with roughly 92% occurring only once. Sequencing was performed on peripheral blood. The receptors stem from a woman aged 55-69 years with active COVID-19.

V gene TRBV9 combines with J gene TRBJ2-2; D is possibly TRBD2 (5 bases). Germline CDR1 reads SGDLS; CDR2 reads YYNGEE. The CDR3 spans 16 residues. The V end was cut by 6 bases, the J end by 2 bases, with 17 bases between. CDR3 coding DNA: TGTGCCAGCACCCGTACAACCGGGATCAACACCGGGGAGCTGTTTTTT. As protein: CASTRTTGINTGELFF.

The table lists this clone with a count of one. This rearrangement joins TRBV11-3 to TRBJ2-3, with 11 nucleotides matching TRBD2. Germline CDR1 reads SGHNT; CDR2 reads YENEEA. Trimming at V came to 4 bases and at J to 5 bases, leaving 20 bases not matched to a gene. The CDR3 has 20 residues. CDR3 bases: TGTGCCAGCAGCTCCCCCCCTATAGCGGGAGGGTCCTATGGAGTAGATACGCAGTATTTT. It translates to CASSSPPIAGGSYGVDTQYF.

The rearrangement links TRBV11-3 to TRBJ2-3, with 16 nucleotides matching TRBD2. The length of the CDR3 is 18 residues. CDR1 is SGHNT and CDR2 is YENEEA in the germline V gene. V shed 5 bases and J 1 base; nucleotides not matched to a gene: 6. In nucleotides, the CDR3 is TGTGCCAGCAGCACCGGGACTAGCGGGGGGGCCGGCACAGATACGCAGTATTTT. Translation: CASSTGTSGGAGTDTQYF.